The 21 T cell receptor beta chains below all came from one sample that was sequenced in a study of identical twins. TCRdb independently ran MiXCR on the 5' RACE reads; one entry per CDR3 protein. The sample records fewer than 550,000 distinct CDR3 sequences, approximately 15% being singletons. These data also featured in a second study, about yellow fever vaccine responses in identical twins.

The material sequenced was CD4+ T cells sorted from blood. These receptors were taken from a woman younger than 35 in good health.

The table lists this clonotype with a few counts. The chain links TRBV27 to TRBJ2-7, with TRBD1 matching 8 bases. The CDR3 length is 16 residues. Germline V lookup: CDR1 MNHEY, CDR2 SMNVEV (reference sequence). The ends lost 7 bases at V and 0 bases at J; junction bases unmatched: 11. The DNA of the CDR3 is TGTGCCAGCACCAAAGCCCAGACAGGGGCCTCCTACGAGCAGTACTTC. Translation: CASTKAQTGASYEQYF.

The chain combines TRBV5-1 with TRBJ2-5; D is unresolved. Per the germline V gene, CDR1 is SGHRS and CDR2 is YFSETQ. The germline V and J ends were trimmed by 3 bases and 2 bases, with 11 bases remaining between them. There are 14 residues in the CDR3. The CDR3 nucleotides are TGCGCCAGCAGCTGGGGTAACGGTCAAGAGACCCAGTACTTC. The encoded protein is CASSWGNGQETQYF. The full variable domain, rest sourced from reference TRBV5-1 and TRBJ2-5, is KAGVTQTPRYLIKTRGQQVTLSCSPISGHRSVSWYQQTPGQGLQFLFEYFSETQRNKGNFPGRFSGRQFSNSRSEMNVSTLELGDSALYLCASSWGNGQETQYFGPGTRLLVL.

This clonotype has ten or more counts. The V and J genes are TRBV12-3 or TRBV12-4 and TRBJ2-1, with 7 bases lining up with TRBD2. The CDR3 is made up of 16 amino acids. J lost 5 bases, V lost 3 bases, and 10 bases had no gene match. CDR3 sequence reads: CASSFLNPGGNNEQFF. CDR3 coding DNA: TGTGCCAGCAGTTTCCTGAACCCGGGAGGAAACAATGAGCAGTTCTTC.

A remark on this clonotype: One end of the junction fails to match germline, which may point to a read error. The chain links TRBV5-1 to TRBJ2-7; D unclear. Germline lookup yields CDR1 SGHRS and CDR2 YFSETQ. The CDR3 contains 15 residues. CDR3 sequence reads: CASSFFGSPSYDQYF. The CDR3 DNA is TGCGCCAGCAGCTTTTTTGGGTCACCGTCCTACGATCAGTACTTC.

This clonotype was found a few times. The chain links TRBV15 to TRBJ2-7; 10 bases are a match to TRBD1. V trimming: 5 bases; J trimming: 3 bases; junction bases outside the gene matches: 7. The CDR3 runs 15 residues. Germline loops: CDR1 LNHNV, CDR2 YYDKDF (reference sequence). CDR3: CATSRAGTGDYEQYF. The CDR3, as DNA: TGTGCCACCAGCCGAGCCGGGACAGGGGACTACGAGCAGTACTTC. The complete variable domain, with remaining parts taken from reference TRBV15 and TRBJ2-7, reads DAMVIQNPRYQVTQFGKPVTLSCSQTLNHNVMYWYQQKSSQAPKLLFHYYDKDFNNEADTPDNFQSRRPNTSFCFLDIRSPGLGDTAMYLCATSRAGTGDYEQYFGPGTRLTVT.

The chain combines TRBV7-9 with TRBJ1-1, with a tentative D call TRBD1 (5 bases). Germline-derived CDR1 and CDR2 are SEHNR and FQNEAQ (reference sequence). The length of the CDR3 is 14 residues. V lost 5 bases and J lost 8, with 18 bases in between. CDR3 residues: CASSLGVSFREAFF. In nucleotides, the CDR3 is TGTGCCAGCAGCCTAGGGGTCTCCTTCCGAGAAGCTTTCTTT.

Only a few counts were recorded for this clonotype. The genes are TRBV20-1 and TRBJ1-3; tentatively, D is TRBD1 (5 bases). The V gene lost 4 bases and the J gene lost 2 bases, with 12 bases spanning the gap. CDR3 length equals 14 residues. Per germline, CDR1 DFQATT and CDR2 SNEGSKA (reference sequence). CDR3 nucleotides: TGCAGTGCTAAGGTAGCAGGGACTGGAAACACCATATATTTT. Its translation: CSAKVAGTGNTIYF.

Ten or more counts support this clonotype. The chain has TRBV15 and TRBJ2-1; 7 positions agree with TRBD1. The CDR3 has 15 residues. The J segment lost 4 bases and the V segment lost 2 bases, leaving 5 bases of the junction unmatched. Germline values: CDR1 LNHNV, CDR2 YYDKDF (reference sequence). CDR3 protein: CATSRPGQSYNEQFF. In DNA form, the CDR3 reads TGTGCCACCAGCAGACCGGGACAGAGTTACAATGAGCAGTTCTTC.

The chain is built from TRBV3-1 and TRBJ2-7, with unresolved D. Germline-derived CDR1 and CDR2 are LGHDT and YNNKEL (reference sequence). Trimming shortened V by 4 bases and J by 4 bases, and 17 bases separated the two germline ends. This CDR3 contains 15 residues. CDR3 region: CASSLNGLDQYEQYF. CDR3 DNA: TGTGCCAGCAGCCTTAACGGCTTAGACCAGTACGAGCAGTACTTC.

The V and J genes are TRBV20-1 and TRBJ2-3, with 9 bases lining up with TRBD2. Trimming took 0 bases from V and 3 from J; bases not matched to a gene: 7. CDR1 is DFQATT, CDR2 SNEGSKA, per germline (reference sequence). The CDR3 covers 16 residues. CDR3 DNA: TGCAGTGCTAGAGATCTTGGGCGGGGGGGGACAGATACGCAGTATTTT. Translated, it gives CSARDLGRGGTDTQYF.

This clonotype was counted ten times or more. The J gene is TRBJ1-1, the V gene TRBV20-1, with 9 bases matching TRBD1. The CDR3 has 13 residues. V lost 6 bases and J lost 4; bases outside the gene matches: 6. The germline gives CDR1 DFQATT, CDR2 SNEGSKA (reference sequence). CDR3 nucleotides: TGCAGTGCGGGGACAGGGACGAGCACTGAAGCTTTCTTT. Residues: CSAGTGTSTEAFF.

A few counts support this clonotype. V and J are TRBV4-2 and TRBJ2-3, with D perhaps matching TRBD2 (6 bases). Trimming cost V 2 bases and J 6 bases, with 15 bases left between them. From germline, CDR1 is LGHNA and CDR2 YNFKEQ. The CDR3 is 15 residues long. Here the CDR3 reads CASSQTGEHTDTQYF. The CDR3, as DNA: TGTGCCAGCAGCCAAACGGGAGAGCACACGGATACGCAGTATTTT.

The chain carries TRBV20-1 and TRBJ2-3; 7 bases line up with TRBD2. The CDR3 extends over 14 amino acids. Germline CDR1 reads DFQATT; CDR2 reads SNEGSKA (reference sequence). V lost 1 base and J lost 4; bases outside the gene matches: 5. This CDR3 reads CSARAGGIADTQYF. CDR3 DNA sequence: TGCAGTGCTAGAGCGGGAGGAATCGCAGATACGCAGTATTTT.

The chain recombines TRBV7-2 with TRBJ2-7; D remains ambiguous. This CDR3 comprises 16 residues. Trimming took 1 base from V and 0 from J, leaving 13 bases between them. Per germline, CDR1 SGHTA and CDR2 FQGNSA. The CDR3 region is CASSLGPALNSYEQYF. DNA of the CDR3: TGTGCCAGCAGCTTAGGTCCAGCGCTAAACTCCTACGAGCAGTACTTC.

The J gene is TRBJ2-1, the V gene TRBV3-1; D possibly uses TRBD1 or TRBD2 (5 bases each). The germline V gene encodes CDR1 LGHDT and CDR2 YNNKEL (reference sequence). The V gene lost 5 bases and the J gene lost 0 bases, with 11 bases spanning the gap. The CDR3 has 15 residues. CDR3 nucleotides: TGTGCCAGCAGCGCCCGGGGCGCCTCCTACAATGAGCAGTTCTTC. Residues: CASSARGASYNEQFF.

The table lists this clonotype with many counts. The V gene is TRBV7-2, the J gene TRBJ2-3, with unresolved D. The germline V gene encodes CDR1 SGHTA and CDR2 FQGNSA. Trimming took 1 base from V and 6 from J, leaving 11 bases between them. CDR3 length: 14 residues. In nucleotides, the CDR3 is TGTGCCAGCAGCTTAGGTCCGGGTCGTGATACGCAGTATTTT. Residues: CASSLGPGRDTQYF.

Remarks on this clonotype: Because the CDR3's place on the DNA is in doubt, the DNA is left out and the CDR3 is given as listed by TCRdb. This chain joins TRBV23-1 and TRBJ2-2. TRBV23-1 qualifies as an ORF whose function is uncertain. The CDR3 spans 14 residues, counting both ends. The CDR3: CASSQSRLRGAVFF.

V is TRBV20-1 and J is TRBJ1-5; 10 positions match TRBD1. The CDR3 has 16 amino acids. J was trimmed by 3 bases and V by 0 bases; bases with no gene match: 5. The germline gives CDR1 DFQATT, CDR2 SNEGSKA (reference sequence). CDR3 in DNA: TGCAGTGCTAGAGATATTGGGACAGGGGACAATCAGCCCCAGCATTTT. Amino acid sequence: CSARDIGTGDNQPQHF.

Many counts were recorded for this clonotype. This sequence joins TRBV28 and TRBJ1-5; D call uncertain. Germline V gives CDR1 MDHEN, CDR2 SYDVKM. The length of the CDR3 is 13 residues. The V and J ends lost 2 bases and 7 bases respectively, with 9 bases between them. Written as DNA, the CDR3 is TGTGCCAGCAGTTTAAACTCCGGGCAGCCCCAGCATTTT. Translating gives CASSLNSGQPQHF.

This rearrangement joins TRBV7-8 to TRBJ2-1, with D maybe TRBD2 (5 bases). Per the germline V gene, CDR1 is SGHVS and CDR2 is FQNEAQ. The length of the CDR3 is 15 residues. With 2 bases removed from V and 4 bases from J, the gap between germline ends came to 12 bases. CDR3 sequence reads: CASSLPSDWYNEQFF. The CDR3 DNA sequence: TGTGCCAGCAGCTTACCTTCGGACTGGTACAATGAGCAGTTCTTC. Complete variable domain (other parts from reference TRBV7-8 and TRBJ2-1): GAGVSQSPRYKVAKRGQDVALRCDPISGHVSLFWYQQALGQGPEFLTYFQNEAQLDKSGLPSDRFFAERPEGSVSTLKIQRTQQEDSAVYLCASSLPSDWYNEQFFGPGTRLTVL.

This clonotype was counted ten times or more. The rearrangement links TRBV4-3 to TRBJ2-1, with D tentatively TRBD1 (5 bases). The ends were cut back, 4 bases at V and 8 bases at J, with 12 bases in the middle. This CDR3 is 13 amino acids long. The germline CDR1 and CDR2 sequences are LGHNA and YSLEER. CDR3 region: CASSLQVSDEQFF. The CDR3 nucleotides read TGCGCCAGCAGCCTACAGGTGTCAGATGAGCAGTTCTTC.